This passage covers 16 T cell receptor beta chains from one sample sequenced in a study of early stage breast cancer tumors. Profiled with immunoSEQ multiplex PCR; TCRdb holds only in-frame clones, not every one. This sample has around 25,000 clones, with roughly two thirds found just once. The sample comprised breast tumor tissue. The receptor source for this set is a person aged 55-75 years with breast cancer.

This clone occurred once. This chain connects TRBV9 to TRBJ1-1, with TRBD1 identical over 10 bases. Germline values: CDR1 SGDLS, CDR2 YYNGEE. The V segment lost 0 bases and the J segment 4 bases; nucleotides outside the gene matches: 3. The CDR3 is 15 residues long. As DNA, the CDR3 is TGTGCCAGCAGCGTAGGACAGGGGGCGTTCACTGAAGCTTTCTTT. This translates into CASSVGQGAFTEAFF.

The CDR3 bases are TGTGCCAGCAGCGTAGCGGTTCTGGGGGCGGCCGGGGAGCTGTTTTTT. Protein product: CASSVAVLGAAGELFF. The rearrangement uses TRBV9 and TRBJ2-2; D may be TRBD1 (6 bases). The CDR3 has 16 residues. Trimming took off 0 bases at V and 6 bases at J, with 15 bases between the two ends. Germline CDR1 reads SGDLS; CDR2 reads YYNGEE. The full variable domain, in which reference TRBV9 and TRBJ2-2 provide the parts outside the CDR3, is DSGVTQTPKHLITATGQRVTLRCSPRSGDLSVYWYQQSLDQGLQFLIQYYNGEERAKGNILERFSAQQFPDLHSELNLSSLELGDSALYFCASSVAVLGAAGELFFGEGSRLTVL.

The V and J genes are TRBV9 and TRBJ1-2; 10 bases map to TRBD1. Unmatched junction bases numbered 2, after V lost 4 bases and J lost 2 bases. CDR1 is SGDLS and CDR2 is YYNGEE in the germline V gene. The CDR3 is 14 residues long. This CDR3 reads CASSRDRGNYGYTF. CDR3 bases: TGTGCCAGCAGCCGGGACAGGGGAAACTATGGCTACACCTTC.

The V gene is TRBV6-1, the J gene TRBJ2-3, with 7 bases identical to TRBD2. Trimming at V came to 3 bases and at J to 2 bases, leaving 8 bases not matched to a gene. CDR3 length: 16 residues. Germline assignment: CDR1 MNHNS and CDR2 SASEGT. CDR3: CASSEREGGTTDTQYF. The CDR3 nucleotides are TGTGCCAGCAGTGAGAGGGAGGGAGGGACCACAGATACGCAGTATTTT.

This rearrangement joins TRBV6-5 to TRBJ1-2; 9 nucleotides match TRBD1. The germline V gene has CDR1 MNHEY and CDR2 SVGAGI. CDR3 length: 14 residues. The junction had 6 bases not matched to a gene; V was cut back by 6 bases and J by 4 bases. CDR3 residues: CASSQDRGGYGYTF. The CDR3 DNA sequence: TGTGCCAGCAGCCAAGACAGGGGGGGCTATGGCTACACCTTC.

CDR3 sequence: CASSSGTPGNTEAFF. The CDR3 nucleotides read TGCGCCAGCAGTTCCGGGACTCCGGGGAACACTGAAGCTTTCTTT. The chain employs TRBV5-1 and TRBJ1-1, with a weak D call TRBD1 (5 bases). CDR1 SGHRS and CDR2 YFSETQ come from the germline V gene. The V gene lost 5 bases and the J gene lost 1 base, with 15 bases spanning the gap. The CDR3 is made up of 15 amino acids.

This clone came up a few times. This rearrangement joins TRBV6-5 to TRBJ2-1; 9 bases are a match to TRBD2. The ends lost 0 bases at V and 8 bases at J; junction bases unmatched: 2. Germline V gene data show CDR1 as MNHEY and CDR2 as SVGAGI. There are 14 residues in the CDR3. In DNA, the CDR3 is TGTGCCAGCAGTTACTCCGCGGGAGGGGATGAGCAGTTCTTC. Its protein product is CASSYSAGGDEQFF.

The chain links TRBV7-3 to TRBJ1-1; D ambiguous. The ends were cut back, 5 bases at V and 6 bases at J, with 13 bases in the middle. Germline V CDR1 and CDR2: SGHTA, FQGTGA. This CDR3 comprises 13 residues. CDR3 protein: CASSPGGLAEAFF. Written as DNA, the CDR3 is TGTGCCAGCAGCCCGGGAGGGTTGGCTGAAGCTTTCTTT.

V usage is TRBV6-5 and J usage is TRBJ2-7; 8 nucleotides line up with TRBD2. There are 13 residues in the CDR3. V dropped 5 bases and J dropped 6; count of bases not matched to a gene: 6. The germline gives CDR1 MNHEY, CDR2 SVGAGI. CDR3 residues: CASSPGGASEQYF. CDR3 in DNA: TGTGCCAGCAGTCCGGGGGGGGCTTCCGAGCAGTACTTC.

This chain links TRBV4-3 with TRBJ2-1; 11 bases match TRBD2. The junction had 11 bases not matched to a gene; V was cut back by 1 base and J by 3 bases. CDR1 is LGHNA, CDR2 YSLEER, per germline. The CDR3 covers 19 residues. CDR3 sequence (DNA): TGCGCCAGCAGCCAAGTGGCGCCGACTAGCGGGACTGACTACAATGAGCAGTTCTTC. It encodes CASSQVAPTSGTDYNEQFF.

The chain has TRBV7-9 and TRBJ1-1; 7 nucleotides line up with TRBD1. CDR3 length: 14 residues. CDR1 and CDR2 from the germline V gene are SEHNR and FQNEAQ (reference sequence). V dropped 5 bases and J dropped 1; count of bases not matched to a gene: 4. CDR3 bases: TGTGCCAGCAGCCTTGACAGGGAGAACACTGAAGCTTTCTTT. It codes for CASSLDRENTEAFF.

This clone is a singleton in its sample. This chain connects TRBV28 to TRBJ1-1; 9 bases line up with TRBD1. The J segment lost 7 bases and the V segment lost 6 bases, leaving 6 bases of the junction unmatched. Germline loops: CDR1 MDHEN, CDR2 SYDVKM. The CDR3 loop spans 13 amino acids. In nucleotides, the CDR3 is TGTGCCAGCAGGGGGACAGGGCGTAATGAAGCTTTCTTT. Encoded protein: CASRGTGRNEAFF.

The rearrangement joins TRBV4-2 to TRBJ1-4; D unresolved. Looked up from germline, CDR1 is LGHNA and CDR2 is YNFKEQ. The CDR3 totals 13 residues. Trimming took 0 bases from V and 8 from J, leaving 7 bases between them. The CDR3 loop reads CASSQDLGEKLFF. Here the CDR3 DNA reads TGTGCCAGCAGCCAAGATCTTGGCGAAAAACTGTTTTTT.

The chain is built from TRBV5-6 and TRBJ1-1; perhaps TRBD1 as D (5 bases). Germline V CDR1 and CDR2: SGHDT, YYEEEE. V was pared by 1 base and J by 0 bases, with 7 bases between. This CDR3 has 14 residues. CDR3 protein: CASSLTGVNTEAFF. For the CDR3, the DNA is TGTGCCAGCAGCTTGACAGGAGTGAACACTGAAGCTTTCTTT.

V gene TRBV30 combines with J gene TRBJ2-7; D is uncertain. Deletions cut 2 bases from V and 9 bases from J, with 14 bases between. Germline V gene lookup returns CDR1 GTSNPN and CDR2 SVGIG (reference sequence). The CDR3 length is 12 residues. The CDR3 sequence is CAWSPTESPQYF. Written as DNA, the CDR3 is TGTGCCTGGAGTCCGACGGAGTCTCCGCAGTACTTC.

The chain couples TRBV7-2 to TRBJ2-3, with D perhaps matching TRBD2 (6 bases). The ends were cut back, 7 bases at V and 2 bases at J, with 19 bases in the middle. The germline gives CDR1 SGHTA, CDR2 FQGNSA. The CDR3 totals 16 residues. Here the CDR3 reads CASTPRRGTYTDTQYF. The CDR3 DNA reads as TGTGCCAGCACCCCCAGGCGCGGGACTTACACAGATACGCAGTATTTT.